This T cell receptor (beta chain) was recorded in a study of cytomegalovirus exposure and HLA in healthy donors. Turning to the study itself: Out of 398 genotyped donors, roughly 78% belonged to the Caucasian-associated ancestry cluster. General study findings and limits: One variant, a missense change in DCLRE1C, was linked in a later analysis to TCR beta V- and J-gene trimming. It was only CMV serostatus that was available as immune exposure information. It was confirmed in vitro that a few of the CMV-associated chains were specific for CMV antigens.

Remarks on this clone: The antigen remains undetermined.

This PCR relied on a set of 60 Vbeta primers and 13 Jbeta primers. Using immunoSEQ multiplex PCR, the repertoire was profiled, and TCRdb retains in-frame clones only, with some absent. The data contain over 150,000 clones, 70% to 85% of them seen just once; the ten biggest clones take up 4.8%. This receptor was identified in a man between 18 and 35 years old in good health and CMV-seronegative. The sequenced material came from PBMCs.

In DNA, the CDR3 is TGTGCCAGCAGCCCCGCCCTAGGTGGCAATGAGCAGTTCTTC. Translation gives CASSPALGGNEQFF. This chain uses TRBV7-3 with TRBJ2-1; D unresolved. Per germline, CDR1 SGHTA and CDR2 FQGTGA. The CDR3 extends over 14 amino acids. V lost 5 bases and J 6 bases, leaving 14 bases between the germline ends. The entire variable domain, with the rest obtained from reference TRBV7-3 and TRBJ2-1, is as follows: GAGVSQTPSNKVTEKGKYVELRCDPISGHTALYWYRQSLGQGPEFLIYFQGTGAADDSGLPNDRFFAVRPEGSVSTLKIQRTERGDSAVYLCASSPALGGNEQFFGPGTRLTVL.